The entry below gives a single T cell receptor (beta chain) sequence along with its context. This sample also contains other DNA sequences that code for the same CDR3. The sample is drawn from a study of blood T cell repertoires in COVID-19. As handled by the study authors: For nucleated cells, counts were estimated from reference gene primer amplification. Some clones are missing from TCRdb's copy, which holds only in-frame ones; the method was immunoSEQ multiplex PCR. V and J calls and clone size follow that table, whereas D and trimming were derived from the DNA. The table lists under 150,000 clones, 70% to 90% of them singletons. Clinical histories supplied by participants themselves formed the basis of cohort assignment. For recovered donors of Cohort 3, there were two negative PCRs, clearance, or symptom resolution. Germline CDR1 SGHAT, CDR2 FQNNGV. The CDR3 is made up of 14 amino acids. The V gene lost 0 bases and the J gene lost 0 bases, with 3 bases spanning the gap.

The clonotype originates from a woman in her forties or fifties who had recovered from COVID-19. Sequenced input: PBMCs or T cells enriched from blood (not recorded which). The V and J genes are TRBV11-2 and TRBJ1-3; the D is unclear. The CDR3 protein is CASSLDNSGNTIYF. DNA of the CDR3: TGTGCCAGCAGCTTAGATAACTCTGGAAACACCATATATTTT.